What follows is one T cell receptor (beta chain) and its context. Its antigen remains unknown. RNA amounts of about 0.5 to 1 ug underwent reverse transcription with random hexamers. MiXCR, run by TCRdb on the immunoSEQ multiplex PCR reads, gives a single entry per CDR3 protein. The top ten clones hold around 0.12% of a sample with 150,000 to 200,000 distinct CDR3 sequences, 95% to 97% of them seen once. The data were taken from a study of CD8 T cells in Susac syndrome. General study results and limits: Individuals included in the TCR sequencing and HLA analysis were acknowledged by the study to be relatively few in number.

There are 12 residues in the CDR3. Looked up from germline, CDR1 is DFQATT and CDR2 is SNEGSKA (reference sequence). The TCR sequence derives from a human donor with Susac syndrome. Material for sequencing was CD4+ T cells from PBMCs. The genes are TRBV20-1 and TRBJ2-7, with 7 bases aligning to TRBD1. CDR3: CSRRQGLYEQYF. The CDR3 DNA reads TGCTCTCGGAGACAGGGTCTTTACGAGCAGTACTTC.